Shown below are 27 T cell receptor beta chains from a single sample sequenced in a study of beta chain features in type 1 diabetes. Study conclusions and caveats: Moderate but significant shortening of TCRB CDR3s was recorded in all four CD4+ subsets from Type 1 diabetes patients.

These receptors have no known antigen. Every isolated RNA sample was fully reverse transcribed, so sequencing captured expressed TCRB transcripts. Profiling relied on immunoSEQ multiplex PCR, and the TCRdb table lists in-frame clones only, not all of them. The table has approximately 170,000 clones, 7.5% to 8.5% seen once. Sequencing was carried out using central memory CD4+ T cells from blood. Receptors were obtained from a man between 18 and 29 years old with type 1 diabetes.

This clone has only a few counts. Other DNA sequences in the sample encode the same CDR3. V and J are TRBV11-3 and TRBJ2-1, with unresolved D. The germline V gene has CDR1 SGHNT and CDR2 YENEEA. CDR3 length: 13 residues. V was clipped by 3 bases and J by 6 bases, with 9 bases between them. CDR3 residues: CASSLSRLNEQFF. The CDR3, as DNA: TGTGCCAGCAGCTTGTCCAGGCTCAATGAGCAGTTCTTC.

This clone was counted only a few times. The V call is TRBV5-4, the J call TRBJ1-2; D unclear. The V end was cut by 0 bases, the J end by 1 base, with 4 bases between. CDR3 length equals 13 residues. CDR1 is SGHNT, CDR2 YYREEE, per germline (reference sequence). The CDR3 bases are TGTGCCAGCAGCTTGGACGGTAACTATGGCTACACCTTC. Amino acids: CASSLDGNYGYTF.

This clone occurred a few times. The chain is built from TRBV4-1 and TRBJ2-1; 12 nucleotides line up with TRBD2. Germline V lookup: CDR1 MGHRA, CDR2 YSYEKL. CDR3 length equals 15 residues. V shed 3 bases and J 8 bases; nucleotides not matched to a gene: 5. The CDR3 loop is CASSHTSGGTYEQFF. The CDR3 DNA follows: TGCGCCAGCAGCCACACTAGCGGGGGGACTTATGAGCAGTTCTTC.

This clone has just a few counts. The chain has TRBV5-4 and TRBJ2-5; 9 nucleotides align to TRBD2. Germline V lookup: CDR1 SGHNT, CDR2 YYREEE (reference sequence). With 0 bases clipped from V and 0 bases from J, the junction kept 9 bases outside the gene matches. The CDR3 contains 18 residues. The CDR3 DNA follows: TGTGCCAGCAGCTTGGATAGGGGCGGGGGGGGAAACCAAGAGACCCAGTACTTC. It codes for CASSLDRGGGGNQETQYF.

This clone was seen many times. J is TRBJ1-3 and V is TRBV25-1; 7 bases line up with TRBD1. V gave up 3 bases and J gave up 1 base; unmatched junction bases: 3. Germline V gives CDR1 MGHDK, CDR2 SYGVNS. The CDR3 is 15 amino acids. In DNA, the CDR3 is TGTGCCAGCAGTGAGATACAGGGGTCTGGAAACACCATATATTTT. Translation: CASSEIQGSGNTIYF. The complete variable domain, with remaining parts taken from reference TRBV25-1 and TRBJ1-3, reads EADIYQTPRYLVIGTGKKITLECSQTMGHDKMYWYQQDPGMELHLIHYSYGVNSTEKGDLSSESTVSRIRTEHFPLTLESARPSHTSQYLCASSEIQGSGNTIYFGEGSWLTVV.

The chain is built from TRBV5-6 and TRBJ2-2; D ambiguous. The germline gives CDR1 SGHDT, CDR2 YYEEEE. Trimming shortened V by 4 bases and J by 7 bases, and 8 bases separated the two germline ends. The CDR3 is made up of 12 amino acids. The CDR3 loop reads CASSVTSGELFF. Written as DNA, the CDR3 is TGTGCCAGCAGCGTTACCAGCGGGGAGCTGTTTTTT.

V and J are TRBV9 and TRBJ2-7; 12 bases are shared with TRBD2. Germline V lookup: CDR1 SGDLS, CDR2 YYNGEE. The J segment lost 2 bases and the V segment lost 0 bases, leaving 0 bases of the junction unmatched. The CDR3 loop spans 15 amino acids. The CDR3 spells CASSVGTSGTYEQYF. As DNA, the CDR3 is TGTGCCAGCAGCGTAGGGACTAGCGGGACCTACGAGCAGTACTTC.

Only a few counts were recorded for this clone. For the CDR3, the DNA is TGTGCCAGCAGCAACCAACTAGCGGGGCCCTACAATGAGCAGTTCTTC. This sequence encodes CASSNQLAGPYNEQFF. The chain couples TRBV5-4 to TRBJ2-1; TRBD2 matches 10 bases. Germline V gene lookup returns CDR1 SGHNT and CDR2 YYREEE (reference sequence). J was trimmed by 2 bases and V by 4 bases; bases with no gene match: 6. The CDR3 extends over 16 amino acids.

The rearrangement joins TRBV9 to TRBJ2-1; D possibly corresponds to TRBD2 (5 bases). V was trimmed by 0 bases and J by 3 bases, leaving 13 bases between them. The CDR3 is 16 amino acids. Germline V gene data show CDR1 as SGDLS and CDR2 as YYNGEE. CDR3 sequence: CASSVEGPDFYNEQFF. CDR3 nucleotides: TGTGCCAGCAGCGTAGAAGGGCCGGACTTCTACAATGAGCAGTTCTTC.

This clone was recorded a few times. The chain combines TRBV28 with TRBJ1-4; 11 bases agree with TRBD1. Germline V gene sequence: CDR1 MDHEN, CDR2 SYDVKM. Trimming removed 4 bases from V and 17 bases from J; junction bases left unmatched: 18. The CDR3 totals 16 residues. CDR3 sequence: CASSSSGQGAPFAGFF. CDR3 DNA: TGTGCCAGCAGTTCCTCCGGACAGGGGGCCCCATTTGCGGGTTTTTTT.

This clone has more than one count but fewer than ten. V usage is TRBV6-6 and J usage is TRBJ1-1; 7 nucleotides match TRBD1. V shed 5 bases and J 7 bases; nucleotides not matched to a gene: 10. In germline, CDR1 is MNHNY, CDR2 SVGAGI (reference sequence). This CDR3 spans 14 amino acids. The CDR3 loop is CASSNRGTVVEAFF. The CDR3, as DNA: TGTGCCAGCAGTAACCGTGGGACAGTCGTTGAAGCTTTCTTT.

As concerns this clone: One end of the junction is discordant with germline, which a read error may explain. The rearrangement links TRBV6-6 to TRBJ2-6; possibly TRBD1 for D (6 bases). Germline-derived CDR1 and CDR2 are MNHNY and SVGAGI (reference sequence). CDR3 length: 14 amino acids. Here the CDR3 DNA reads TGTGCCATCAGTCCCGGGACAGGGGCCAACGTCCTGACTTTC. It yields the protein CAISPGTGANVLTF.

This clone was detected a few times. The rearrangement joins TRBV11-2 to TRBJ2-3, with a possible D match to TRBD2 (6 bases). The CDR3 spans 13 residues. V lost 5 bases, J lost 9 bases, and 15 bases lay in between. The V gene's germline CDR1 is SGHAT and CDR2 FQNNGV. For the CDR3, the DNA is TGTGCCAGCAGCAGGGGACTTGATCAAACGCAGTATTTT. This translates into CASSRGLDQTQYF. Using reference TRBV11-2 and TRBJ2-3 for the parts outside the CDR3, the full variable domain is EAGVAQSPRYKIIEKRQSVAFWCNPISGHATLYWYQQILGQGPKLLIQFQNNGVVDDSQLPKDRFSAERLKGVDSTLKIQPAKLEDSAVYLCASSRGLDQTQYFGPGTRLTVL.

The chain carries TRBV11-2 and TRBJ2-3; 8 nucleotides agree with TRBD2. CDR3 length: 13 residues. Germline trimming cut 8 bases from V and 2 bases from J; bases unmatched to any gene: 3. CDR1 SGHAT and CDR2 FQNNGV come from the germline V gene. This CDR3 is CASRGGNTDTQYF. The CDR3 DNA is TGTGCCAGCCGGGGGGGGAACACAGATACGCAGTATTTT.

Only a few counts were recorded for this clone. The junction differs from germline at one of its ends, possibly a read error. The chain combines TRBV10-3 with TRBJ2-3; D might be TRBD2 (6 bases). This CDR3 contains 16 residues. Germline V lookup: CDR1 ENHRY, CDR2 SYGVKD. This chain's CDR3 is CASSYSEGSLGYTQYF. For the CDR3, the DNA is TGTGCCAGCAGTTACTCGGAGGGCAGCCTAGGGTATACGCAGTATTTT.

The table lists this clone with a few counts. V usage is TRBV19 and J usage is TRBJ2-7; D may be TRBD1 (5 bases). V lost 6 bases and J lost 0, with 12 bases in between. There are 14 residues in the CDR3. CDR1 LNHDA and CDR2 SQIVND come from the germline V gene (reference sequence). CDR3: CASRNTGSSYEQYF. CDR3 bases: TGTGCCAGTAGAAACACAGGAAGCTCCTACGAGCAGTACTTC. Full variable domain (remainder filled in from reference TRBV19 and TRBJ2-7): DGGITQSPKYLFRKEGQNVTLSCEQNLNHDAMYWYRQDPGQGLRLIYYSQIVNDFQKGDIAEGYSVSREKKESFPLTVTSAQKNPTAFYLCASRNTGSSYEQYFGPGTRLTVT.

Of note for this clone: Additional DNA sequences in this sample encode the identical CDR3. The chain carries TRBV5-1 and TRBJ2-7, with unresolved D. The CDR3 contains 14 residues. CDR1 is SGHRS and CDR2 is YFSETQ in the germline V gene. The germline V and J ends were trimmed by 2 bases and 0 bases, with 9 bases remaining between them. The CDR3 coding sequence is TGCGCCAGCAGCTTAGAGGAGAGCTCCTACGAGCAGTACTTC. This translates into CASSLEESSYEQYF. Drawing the rest from reference TRBV5-1 and TRBJ2-7, the complete variable domain is KAGVTQTPRYLIKTRGQQVTLSCSPISGHRSVSWYQQTPGQGLQFLFEYFSETQRNKGNFPGRFSGRQFSNSRSEMNVSTLELGDSALYLCASSLEESSYEQYFGPGTRLTVT.

The chain carries TRBV28 and TRBJ1-1; 9 nucleotides agree with TRBD1. CDR3 length: 12 amino acids. Germline CDR1 reads MDHEN; CDR2 reads SYDVKM. V shed 3 bases, J shed 12 bases, and the junction held 5 bases outside the gene matches. This CDR3 reads CASSLGDRVTFF. In DNA form, the CDR3 reads TGTGCCAGCAGTTTGGGGGACAGGGTAACTTTCTTT.

The V and J genes are TRBV6-5 and TRBJ2-1, with D unclear. The germline gives CDR1 MNHEY, CDR2 SVGAGI. The CDR3 covers 13 residues. The germline V and J ends were trimmed by 6 bases and 4 bases, with 10 bases remaining between them. CDR3 DNA sequence: TGTGCCAGCAGGCTCAGCGATTACAATGAGCAGTTCTTC. Amino acids: CASRLSDYNEQFF.

In its sample, this clone was seen a few times. J is TRBJ1-5 and V is TRBV28, with a possible D match to TRBD1 (6 bases). There are 15 residues in the CDR3. Per the germline V gene, CDR1 is MDHEN and CDR2 is SYDVKM. V lost 7 bases and J lost 1, with 14 bases in between. The CDR3 protein is CASTPGRGSNQPQHF. Written as DNA, the CDR3 is TGTGCCAGCACCCCGGGCAGGGGAAGCAATCAGCCCCAGCATTTT.

This chain joins TRBV27 and TRBJ1-2; 7 bases match TRBD1. The V segment lost 5 bases and the J segment 0 bases; nucleotides outside the gene matches: 6. Germline V gives CDR1 MNHEY, CDR2 SMNVEV (reference sequence). The CDR3 is 15 amino acids. CDR3 protein: CASSRQGSANYGYTF. CDR3 DNA: TGTGCCAGCAGTAGACAGGGATCAGCTAACTATGGCTACACCTTC.

The chain employs TRBV7-9 and TRBJ2-2, with D maybe TRBD1 (6 bases). There are 14 residues in the CDR3. CDR1 is SEHNR, CDR2 FQNEAQ, per germline (reference sequence). V gave up 5 bases and J gave up 7 bases, with 14 bases separating them. CDR3 loop: CASSPGQTNGELFF. As DNA, the CDR3 is TGTGCCAGCAGCCCCGGACAGACCAACGGGGAGCTGTTTTTT.

This sequence joins TRBV5-8 and TRBJ1-2; D is ambiguous. Germline CDR1 is SGHTS and CDR2 is YDEGEE. Trimming took off 3 bases at V and 8 bases at J, with 11 bases between the two ends. The CDR3 has 12 residues. In DNA form, the CDR3 reads TGTGCCAGCAGCTACTACAAGAGCGGCTACACCTTC. It translates to CASSYYKSGYTF.

This clone was observed a handful of times. This chain joins TRBV7-2 and TRBJ1-5; 8 bases match TRBD1. V lost 4 bases to trimming and J lost 9 bases; unmatched junction nucleotides: 8. There are 14 residues in the CDR3. Germline loops: CDR1 SGHTA, CDR2 FQGNSA. CDR3 bases: TGTGCCAGCAGCTCAGGACAGGGTCAAGGGCCCCAGCATTTT. Its protein product is CASSSGQGQGPQHF.

This clone was detected many times. V and J are TRBV7-2 and TRBJ2-7; D may be TRBD1 (6 bases). The CDR3 is 14 amino acids. Trimming shortened V by 3 bases and J by 5 bases, and 14 bases separated the two germline ends. Germline loops: CDR1 SGHTA, CDR2 FQGNSA. The CDR3 nucleotides read TGTGCCAGCAGCTTGGTACAGGGAGTCCACGAGCAGTACTTC. The encoded protein is CASSLVQGVHEQYF.

The CDR3 protein is CASSDREGQGMRGEKLFF. In nucleotides, the CDR3 is TGTGCCAGCAGCGACCGGGAGGGACAGGGGATGCGGGGTGAAAAACTGTTTTTT. This chain links TRBV7-8 with TRBJ1-4, with 10 bases aligning to TRBD1. J was trimmed by 7 bases and V by 5 bases; bases with no gene match: 16. CDR3 length equals 18 residues. CDR1 SGHVS and CDR2 FQNEAQ come from the germline V gene.

In its sample, this clone was seen a few times. The chain employs TRBV4-2 and TRBJ2-1; 8 positions agree with TRBD2. There are 16 residues in the CDR3. J gave up 9 bases and V 5 bases, and 15 bases lay outside the gene matches. Per germline, CDR1 LGHNA and CDR2 YNFKEQ. For the CDR3, the DNA is TGTGCCAGCAGCACCAATCTGGGACTAGTGTTAGGTGAGCAGTTCTTC. This encodes CASSTNLGLVLGEQFF.